This is a list of T cell receptor beta chains from one sample in a study of CXCR3-negative and CXCR3-positive naive CD8 T cells. TCRdb re-called the 5' RACE reads and shows each CDR3 protein once, DNA omitted. This sample's table has approximately 100,000 distinct CDR3 sequences. The sequenced sample was naive CXCR3+ CD8+ T cells from blood. These receptors originate from a human donor in good health. Some clones in this sample may be carry-over from other donors' samples. The CDR3 runs from the conserved cysteine through the conserved F or W.

j_call,v_call,cdr3_aa
TRBJ1-1,TRBV12-3/TRBV12-4,CASSPYTEAFF
TRBJ2-1,TRBV24-1,CATSDFRVGEQFF
TRBJ1-1,TRBV5-1,CASSRDSVGGTEAFF
TRBJ2-1,TRBV4-3,CASSPRTVIYNEQFF
TRBJ2-2,TRBV29-1,CSVYSETGTTGELFF
TRBJ2-2,TRBV28,CASSFLVEAHGELFF
TRBJ2-1,TRBV29-1,CSAEAEPGYNEQFF
TRBJ1-2,TRBV7-2,CASSLVAGDDYGYTF
TRBJ2-7,TRBV7-9,CASNQGTPYEQYF
TRBJ2-7,TRBV29-1,CSVDTVDTTSYEQYF
TRBJ2-1,TRBV4-3,CASSQSTGGDEQFF
TRBJ1-1,TRBV18,CASSPSTTISDTEAFF
TRBJ1-5,TRBV5-1,CASSLNGDPSNQPQHF
TRBJ2-1,TRBV27,CASSLSGSSYNEQFF
TRBJ1-1,TRBV5-6,CASSLEVDTEAFF
TRBJ2-3,TRBV10-3,CAISESPGQSTDTQYF
TRBJ2-1,TRBV7-6,CASSPETGPYNEQFF
TRBJ1-1,TRBV29-1,CSVEELDRGRSEAFF
TRBJ1-5,TRBV7-9,CASSPGASEGHQPQHF
TRBJ1-1,TRBV29-1,CSVGRGEFAEAFF
TRBJ2-7,TRBV30,CAWSDAGVSEQYF
TRBJ1-1,TRBV29-1,CSVGTGGDEAFF
TRBJ1-2,TRBV27,CASSLGLPNYAYTF
TRBJ2-2,TRBV6-2/TRBV6-3,CASTLGLNTGELFF
TRBJ1-5,TRBV28,CASSLHVGPPQPQHF
TRBJ2-6,TRBV4-2,CASSAITGALANVLTF
TRBJ2-7,TRBV14,CASSQEGRGTYEQYF
TRBJ2-7,TRBV6-6,CASHPGRGTYEQYF
TRBJ2-7,TRBV28,CASSLRGAPYEQYF
TRBJ1-5,TRBV7-2,CASSLGPYSNQPQHF
TRBJ2-7,TRBV27,CASSLGPYYEQYF
TRBJ2-1,TRBV12-3/TRBV12-4,CASSPLGQGMHNEQFF
TRBJ2-7,TRBV7-9,CASSSLDSAFEQYF
TRBJ2-1,TRBV7-9,CASQHSWTSGGETHNEQFF
TRBJ2-7,TRBV11-3,CASSLDGNSYEQYF
TRBJ2-7,TRBV7-8,CASSLLGTPIYEQYF
TRBJ1-5,TRBV19,CASSITGDSNQPQHF
TRBJ2-3,TRBV20-1,CSARVVEAGDTDTQYF
TRBJ2-1,TRBV12-3/TRBV12-4,CASTLSGRGQNEQFF
TRBJ1-1,TRBV14,CASSQVGTGGGNTEAFF
TRBJ1-4,TRBV29-1,CSGAGGLNEKLFF
TRBJ2-7,TRBV7-9,CASSTPTTGDEQYF
TRBJ2-1,TRBV7-9,CASSFRATGLYIANEQFF
TRBJ2-7,TRBV2,CASSMSDSYEQYF